Sequencing of this T cell receptor beta chain was carried out in a study of OX40 agonist ivuxolimab in advanced cancers. Assay used: immunoSEQ multiplex PCR; TCRdb lists only in-frame clones, some missing. The sample comprises about 99,000 clones, around 90% of which are singletons, and less than 0.4% rests with the top ten. Notes on this clone: Its antigen is unidentified.

General study points: Low normalized T-cell clonal expansion also characterized some of the nonresponders. Expanded clones belonging to CD8+ T cells outnumbered, on average, those of CD4+.

Patients were excluded for autoimmune disease history or systemic immunosuppression. The specimen comprised CD4+ or CD8+ T cells sorted from blood, sampled in a trial of the OX40 agonist ivuxolimab. This clonotype originated in an adult with an advanced solid tumor such as melanoma, head and neck, liver or kidney cancer.

The chain's CDR3 is CASSFGLAGNNEQFF. The DNA for the CDR3 is TGCGCCAGCAGCTTCGGACTAGCGGGAAACAATGAGCAGTTCTTC. V is TRBV5-1 and J is TRBJ2-1; 12 positions agree with TRBD2. This CDR3 has 15 residues. The germline gives CDR1 SGHRS, CDR2 YFSETQ. V gave up 2 bases and J gave up 5 bases; unmatched junction bases: 2.